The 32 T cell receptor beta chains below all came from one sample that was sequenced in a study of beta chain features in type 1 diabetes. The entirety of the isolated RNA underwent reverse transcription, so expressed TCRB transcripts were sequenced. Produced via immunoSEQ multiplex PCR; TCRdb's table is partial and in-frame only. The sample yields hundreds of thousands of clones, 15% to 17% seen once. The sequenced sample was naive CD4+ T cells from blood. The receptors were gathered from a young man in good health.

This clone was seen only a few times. The CDR3 DNA reads as TGTGCCAGCTCACGAACGGAGGGGGCGACCCAGTACTTC. Protein sequence: CASSRTEGATQYF. J is TRBJ2-5 and V is TRBV18; a weak D match, TRBD1 (7 bases). Trimming took 4 bases from V and 7 from J, leaving 13 bases between them. CDR3 length equals 13 residues. Germline lookup yields CDR1 KGHSH and CDR2 LQKENI. Full variable domain (remainder filled in from reference TRBV18 and TRBJ2-5): NAGVMQNPRHLVRRRGQEARLRCSPMKGHSHVYWYRQLPEEGLKFMVYLQKENIIDESGMPKERFSAEFPKEGPSILRIQQVVRGDSAAYFCASSRTEGATQYFGPGTRLLVL.

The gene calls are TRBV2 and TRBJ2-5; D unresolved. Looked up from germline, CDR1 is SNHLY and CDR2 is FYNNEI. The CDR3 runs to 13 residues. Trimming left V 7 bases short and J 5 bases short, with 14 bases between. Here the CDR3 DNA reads TGTGCCAGCACCTGGGAACTAAGGGAGACCCAGTACTTC. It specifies CASTWELRETQYF.

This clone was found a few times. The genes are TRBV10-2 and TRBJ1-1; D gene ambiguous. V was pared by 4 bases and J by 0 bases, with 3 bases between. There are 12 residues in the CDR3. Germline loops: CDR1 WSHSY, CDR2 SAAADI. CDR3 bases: TGCGCCAGCAGTGTGCTGAACACTGAAGCTTTCTTT. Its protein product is CASSVLNTEAFF.

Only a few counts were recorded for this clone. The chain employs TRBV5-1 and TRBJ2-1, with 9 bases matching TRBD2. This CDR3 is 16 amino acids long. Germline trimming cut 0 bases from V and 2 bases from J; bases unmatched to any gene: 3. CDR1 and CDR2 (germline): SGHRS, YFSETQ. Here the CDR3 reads CASSLELAGAYNEQFF. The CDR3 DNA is TGCGCCAGCAGCTTGGAGTTAGCGGGAGCCTACAATGAGCAGTTCTTC. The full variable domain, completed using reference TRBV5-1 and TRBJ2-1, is KAGVTQTPRYLIKTRGQQVTLSCSPISGHRSVSWYQQTPGQGLQFLFEYFSETQRNKGNFPGRFSGRQFSNSRSEMNVSTLELGDSALYLCASSLELAGAYNEQFFGPGTRLTVL.

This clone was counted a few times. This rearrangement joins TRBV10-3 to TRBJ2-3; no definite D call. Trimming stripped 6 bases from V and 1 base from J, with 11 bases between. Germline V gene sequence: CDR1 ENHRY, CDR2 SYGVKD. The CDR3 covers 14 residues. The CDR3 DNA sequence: TGTGCCATCAGAGGCGATGACCGCACAGATACGCAGTATTTT. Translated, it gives CAIRGDDRTDTQYF.

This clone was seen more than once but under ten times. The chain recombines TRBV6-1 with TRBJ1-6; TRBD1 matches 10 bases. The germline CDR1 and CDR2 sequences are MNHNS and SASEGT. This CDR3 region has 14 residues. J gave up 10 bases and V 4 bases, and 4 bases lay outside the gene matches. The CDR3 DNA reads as TGTGCCAGCAGTGTCGACAGGGGGCGGTCACCCCTCCACTTT. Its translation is CASSVDRGRSPLHF.

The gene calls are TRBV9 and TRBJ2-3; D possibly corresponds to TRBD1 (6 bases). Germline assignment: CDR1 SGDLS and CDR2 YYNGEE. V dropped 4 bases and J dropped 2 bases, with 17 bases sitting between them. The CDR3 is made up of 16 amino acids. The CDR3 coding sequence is TGTGCCAGCAGCTTCGACAGGTATAGAAACACAGATACGCAGTATTTT. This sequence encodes CASSFDRYRNTDTQYF.

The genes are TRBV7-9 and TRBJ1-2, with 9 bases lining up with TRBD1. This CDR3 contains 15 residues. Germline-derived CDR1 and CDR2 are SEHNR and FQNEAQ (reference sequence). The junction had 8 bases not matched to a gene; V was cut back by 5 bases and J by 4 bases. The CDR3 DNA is TGTGCCAGCAGCCTCGACAGGGGGGAGGTCTATGGCTACACCTTC. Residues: CASSLDRGEVYGYTF.

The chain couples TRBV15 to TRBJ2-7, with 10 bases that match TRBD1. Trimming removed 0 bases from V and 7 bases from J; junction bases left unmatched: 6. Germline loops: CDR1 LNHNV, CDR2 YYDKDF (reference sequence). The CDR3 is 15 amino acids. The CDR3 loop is CATSRDRQGAKEQYF. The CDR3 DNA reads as TGTGCCACCAGCAGAGATCGACAGGGGGCAAAAGAGCAGTACTTC.

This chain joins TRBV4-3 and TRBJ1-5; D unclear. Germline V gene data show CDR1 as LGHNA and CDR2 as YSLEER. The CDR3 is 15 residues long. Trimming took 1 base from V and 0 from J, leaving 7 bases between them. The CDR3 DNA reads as TGCGCCAGCAGCCAAGCTCGAAATAGCAATCAGCCCCAGCATTTT. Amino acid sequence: CASSQARNSNQPQHF.

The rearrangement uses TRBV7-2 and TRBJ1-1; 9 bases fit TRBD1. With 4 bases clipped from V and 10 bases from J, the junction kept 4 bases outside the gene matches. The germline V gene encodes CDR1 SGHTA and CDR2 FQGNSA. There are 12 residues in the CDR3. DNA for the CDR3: TGTGCCAGCAGCTCTGACAGGGGGATAGCTTTCTTT. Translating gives CASSSDRGIAFF.

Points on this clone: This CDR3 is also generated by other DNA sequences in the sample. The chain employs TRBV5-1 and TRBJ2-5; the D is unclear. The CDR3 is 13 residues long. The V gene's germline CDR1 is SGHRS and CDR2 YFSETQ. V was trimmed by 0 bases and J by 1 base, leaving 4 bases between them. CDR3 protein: CASSLGIQETQYF. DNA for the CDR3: TGCGCCAGCAGCTTGGGCATCCAAGAGACCCAGTACTTC.

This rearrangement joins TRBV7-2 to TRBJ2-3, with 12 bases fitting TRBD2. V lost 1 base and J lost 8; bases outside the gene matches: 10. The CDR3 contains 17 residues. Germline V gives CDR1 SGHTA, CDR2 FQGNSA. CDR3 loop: CASSLETSGGPWATQYF. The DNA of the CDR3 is TGTGCCAGCAGCTTAGAGACTAGCGGGGGCCCGTGGGCTACGCAGTATTTT.

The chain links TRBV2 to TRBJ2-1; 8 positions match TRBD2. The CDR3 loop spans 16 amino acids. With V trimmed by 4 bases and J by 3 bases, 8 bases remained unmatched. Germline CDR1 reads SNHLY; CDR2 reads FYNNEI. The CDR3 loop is CASSGIGRGNYNEQFF. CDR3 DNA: TGTGCCAGCAGTGGGATCGGGAGGGGGAACTACAATGAGCAGTTCTTC.

The CDR3: CSVAVDNQPQHF. The CDR3 nucleotides are TGCAGCGTTGCAGTTGACAATCAGCCCCAGCATTTT. The chain carries TRBV29-1 and TRBJ1-5; D is ambiguous. Between the trimmed V and J ends, which lost 4 bases and 3 bases, there was a span of 7 bases. CDR1 and CDR2 from the germline V gene are SQVTM and ANQGSEA. The CDR3 spans 12 residues.

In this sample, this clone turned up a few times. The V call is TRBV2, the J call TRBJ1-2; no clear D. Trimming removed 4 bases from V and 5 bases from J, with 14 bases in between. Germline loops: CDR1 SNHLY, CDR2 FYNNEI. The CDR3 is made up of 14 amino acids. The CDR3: CASSAAGPKYGYTF. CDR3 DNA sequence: TGTGCCAGCAGTGCCGCCGGGCCCAAATATGGCTACACCTTC. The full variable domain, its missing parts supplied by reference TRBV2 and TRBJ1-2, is EPEVTQTPSHQVTQMGQEVILRCVPISNHLYFYWYRQILGQKVEFLVSFYNNEISEKSEIFDDQFSVERPDGSNFTLKIRSTKLEDSAMYFCASSAAGPKYGYTFGSGTRLTVV.

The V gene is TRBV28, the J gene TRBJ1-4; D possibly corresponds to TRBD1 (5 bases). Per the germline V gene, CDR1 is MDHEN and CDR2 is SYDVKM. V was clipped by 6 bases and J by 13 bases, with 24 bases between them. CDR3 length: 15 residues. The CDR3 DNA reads TGTGCCAGCAGCCCCGCGAGGGGCGCGTCTGGGGGACTGTTTTTT. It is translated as CASSPARGASGGLFF.

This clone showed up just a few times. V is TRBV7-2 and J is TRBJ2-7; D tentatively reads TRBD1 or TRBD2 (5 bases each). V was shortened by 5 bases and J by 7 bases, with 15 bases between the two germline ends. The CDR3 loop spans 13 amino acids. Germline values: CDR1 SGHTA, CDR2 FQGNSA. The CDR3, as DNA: TGTGCCAGCAGCCGGGTAGGGACGGGGGAGCAGTACTTC. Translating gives CASSRVGTGEQYF.

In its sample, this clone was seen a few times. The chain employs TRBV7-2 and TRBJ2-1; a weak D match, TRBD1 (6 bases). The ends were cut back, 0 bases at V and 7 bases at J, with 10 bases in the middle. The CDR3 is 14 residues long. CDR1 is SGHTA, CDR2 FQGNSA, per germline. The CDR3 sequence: CASSLAGQSNEQFF. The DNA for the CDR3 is TGTGCCAGCAGCTTAGCCGGACAGTCTAATGAGCAGTTCTTC.

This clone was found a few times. This CDR3 is CASSPSDRFLNGYTF. The CDR3 region has the DNA TGTGCCAGCAGTCCGTCAGACAGGTTCTTAAATGGCTACACCTTC. V usage is TRBV27 and J usage is TRBJ1-2; D is possibly TRBD1 (6 bases). This CDR3 contains 15 residues. With 5 bases removed from V and 6 bases from J, the gap between germline ends came to 19 bases. CDR1 MNHEY and CDR2 SMNVEV come from the germline V gene (reference sequence).

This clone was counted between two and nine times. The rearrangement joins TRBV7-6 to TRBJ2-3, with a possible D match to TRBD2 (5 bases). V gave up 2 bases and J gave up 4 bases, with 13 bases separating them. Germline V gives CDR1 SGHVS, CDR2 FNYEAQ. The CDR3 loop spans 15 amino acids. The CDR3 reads CASSLPGLHPDTQYF. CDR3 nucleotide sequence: TGTGCCAGCAGCTTACCTGGACTTCATCCAGATACGCAGTATTTT.

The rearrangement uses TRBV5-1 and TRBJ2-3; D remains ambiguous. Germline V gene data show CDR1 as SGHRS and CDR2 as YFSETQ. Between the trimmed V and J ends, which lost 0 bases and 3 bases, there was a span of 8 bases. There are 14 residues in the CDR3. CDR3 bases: TGCGCCAGCAGCTTGGGCCTAGGGACAGATACGCAGTATTTT. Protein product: CASSLGLGTDTQYF.

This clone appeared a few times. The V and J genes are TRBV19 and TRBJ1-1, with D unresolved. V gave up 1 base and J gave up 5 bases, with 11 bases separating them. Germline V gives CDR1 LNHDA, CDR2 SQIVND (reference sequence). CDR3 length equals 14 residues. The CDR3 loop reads CASSIAGIRTEAFF. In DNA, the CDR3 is TGTGCCAGTAGTATAGCAGGCATCCGGACTGAAGCTTTCTTT.

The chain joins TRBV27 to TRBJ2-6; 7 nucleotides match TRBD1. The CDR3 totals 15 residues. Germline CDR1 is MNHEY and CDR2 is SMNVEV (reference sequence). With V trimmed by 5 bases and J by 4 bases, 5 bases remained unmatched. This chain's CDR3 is CASSPRGQGANVLTF. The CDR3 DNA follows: TGTGCCAGCAGTCCTAGGGGGCAAGGGGCCAACGTCCTGACTTTC.

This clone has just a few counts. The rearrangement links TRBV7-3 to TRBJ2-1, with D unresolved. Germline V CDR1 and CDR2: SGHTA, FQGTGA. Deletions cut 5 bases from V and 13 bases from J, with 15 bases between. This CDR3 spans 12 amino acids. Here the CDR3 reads CASSPPRGRQFF. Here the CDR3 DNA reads TGTGCCAGCAGCCCCCCTCGTGGACGCCAGTTCTTC.

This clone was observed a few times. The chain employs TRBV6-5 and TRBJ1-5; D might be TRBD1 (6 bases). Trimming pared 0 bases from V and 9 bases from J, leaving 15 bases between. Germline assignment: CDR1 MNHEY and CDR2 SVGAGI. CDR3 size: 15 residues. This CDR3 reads CASSYSTGWKSPQHF. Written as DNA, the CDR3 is TGTGCCAGCAGTTACTCAACAGGGTGGAAGTCGCCCCAGCATTTT.

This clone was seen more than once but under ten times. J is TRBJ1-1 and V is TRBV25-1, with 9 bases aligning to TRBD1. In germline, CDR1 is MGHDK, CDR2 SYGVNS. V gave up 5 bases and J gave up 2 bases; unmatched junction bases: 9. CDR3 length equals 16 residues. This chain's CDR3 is CASSRPPGQGNTEAFF. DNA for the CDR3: TGTGCCAGCAGTCGACCCCCGGGACAGGGTAACACTGAAGCTTTCTTT.

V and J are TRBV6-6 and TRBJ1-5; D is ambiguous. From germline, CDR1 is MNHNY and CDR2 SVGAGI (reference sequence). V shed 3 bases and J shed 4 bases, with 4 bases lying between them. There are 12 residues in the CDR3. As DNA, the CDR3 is TGTGCCAGCAGTTATAATAATCAGCCCCAGCATTTT. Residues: CASSYNNQPQHF.

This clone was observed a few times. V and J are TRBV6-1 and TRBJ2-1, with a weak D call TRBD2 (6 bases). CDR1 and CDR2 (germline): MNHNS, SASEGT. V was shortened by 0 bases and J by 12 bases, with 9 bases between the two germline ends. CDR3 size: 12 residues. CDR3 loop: CASSEAMEGQFF. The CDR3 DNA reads TGTGCCAGCAGTGAAGCGATGGAGGGGCAGTTCTTC.

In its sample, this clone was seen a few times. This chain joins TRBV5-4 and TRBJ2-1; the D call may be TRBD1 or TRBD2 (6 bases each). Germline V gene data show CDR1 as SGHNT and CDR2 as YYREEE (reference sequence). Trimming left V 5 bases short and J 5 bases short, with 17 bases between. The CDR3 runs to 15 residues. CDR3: CASSGGRRRDNEQFF. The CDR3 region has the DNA TGTGCCAGCAGTGGGGGGCGCCGCCGCGACAATGAGCAGTTCTTC.

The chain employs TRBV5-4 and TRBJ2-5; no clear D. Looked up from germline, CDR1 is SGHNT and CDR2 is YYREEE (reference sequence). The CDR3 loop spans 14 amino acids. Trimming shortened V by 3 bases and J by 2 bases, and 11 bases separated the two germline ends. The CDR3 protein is CASSSPGRQETQYF. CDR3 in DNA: TGTGCCAGCAGCTCTCCAGGTAGACAAGAGACCCAGTACTTC.

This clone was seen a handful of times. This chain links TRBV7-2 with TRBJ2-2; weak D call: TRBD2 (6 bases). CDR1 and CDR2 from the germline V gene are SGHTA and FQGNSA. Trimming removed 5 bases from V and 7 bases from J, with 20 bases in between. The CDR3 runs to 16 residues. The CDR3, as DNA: TGTGCCAGCAGCCGCCCCGGGGGTAGCGGAGGCGGGGAGCTGTTTTTT. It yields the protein CASSRPGGSGGGELFF.